Below, 12 T cell receptor beta chains from the same sample are listed, as sequenced in a study of graft-versus-host responses after intestinal transplantation (TCRdb year 2021). The library was built by means of the immunoSEQ multiplex PCR assay. TCRdb re-hosts the immuneACCESS table, in-frame sequences only. Its copies lack some clones; in the studies checked, an unresolved V gene accounts for under half of them, and the cause for the rest is not known. For this sample there are 90,000 to 100,000 clones; 86% appear just once. The ten largest clones capture 1.4% of the sample. The sample in question was PBMCs, obtained 255 days after intestinal transplant. Receptors were obtained from a human patient who received an intestinal transplant, so some T cells may come from the graft donor.

The J gene is TRBJ2-1, the V gene TRBV5-6, with 9 bases aligning to TRBD1. This CDR3 comprises 15 residues. Trimming cost V 8 bases and J 4 bases; bases outside gene matches: 10. Germline-derived CDR1 and CDR2 are SGHDT and YYEEEE. The CDR3 DNA follows: TGTGCCAGTAAAGCCGGGACAGGGCTGTACAATGAGCAGTTCTTC. It translates to CASKAGTGLYNEQFF.

The V call is TRBV5-1, the J call TRBJ2-3, with TRBD1 identical over 8 bases. J gave up 6 bases and V 1 base, and 13 bases lay outside the gene matches. The CDR3 spans 17 residues. Germline V gene data show CDR1 as SGHRS and CDR2 as YFSETQ. CDR3 nucleotides: TGCGCCAGCAGCTTGTCAGCCCAGGGACAGGCTTCCGATACGCAGTATTTT. Amino acid sequence: CASSLSAQGQASDTQYF.

This chain connects TRBV20-1 to TRBJ2-7; 8 nucleotides match TRBD1. CDR1 is DFQATT, CDR2 SNEGSKA, per germline (reference sequence). CDR3 length: 11 amino acids. V was pared by 3 bases and J by 7 bases, with 2 bases of the junction left unmatched. The chain's CDR3 is CSASRTGEQYF. For the CDR3, the DNA is TGCAGTGCTAGTCGGACAGGGGAGCAGTACTTC.

The rearrangement links TRBV7-3 to TRBJ1-1; D ambiguous. Per germline, CDR1 SGHTA and CDR2 FQGTGA. The CDR3 contains 11 residues. Trimming stripped 2 bases from V and 8 bases from J, with 6 bases between. CDR3 sequence: CASSLGGEAFF. The CDR3 bases are TGTGCCAGCAGCTTAGGCGGAGAAGCTTTCTTT.

The chain combines TRBV6-1 with TRBJ2-5; D not certain. There are 12 residues in the CDR3. V lost 2 bases and J 5 bases, leaving 6 bases between the germline ends. The germline V gene has CDR1 MNHNS and CDR2 SASEGT. The CDR3 DNA sequence: TGTGCCAGCAGTGAAATGTTGGAGACCCAGTACTTC. As protein: CASSEMLETQYF.

The chain's CDR3 is CASSLTGSYNEQFF. Written as DNA, the CDR3 is TGTGCCAGCAGCTTAACCGGAAGCTACAATGAGCAGTTCTTC. This rearrangement joins TRBV7-3 to TRBJ2-1; no clear D gene. Looked up from germline, CDR1 is SGHTA and CDR2 is FQGTGA. This CDR3 is 14 amino acids long. V was clipped by 0 bases and J by 3 bases, with 6 bases between them. Full variable domain (rest looked up from reference TRBV7-3 and TRBJ2-1): GAGVSQTPSNKVTEKGKYVELRCDPISGHTALYWYRQSLGQGPEFLIYFQGTGAADDSGLPNDRFFAVRPEGSVSTLKIQRTERGDSAVYLCASSLTGSYNEQFFGPGTRLTVL.

Remarks on this clone: Other DNA sequences in this specimen translate into the identical CDR3. The chain couples TRBV6-4 to TRBJ2-3, with D perhaps given as TRBD1 or TRBD2 (6 bases each). Trimming pared 3 bases from V and 1 base from J, leaving 8 bases between. The CDR3 totals 14 residues. The germline CDR1 and CDR2 sequences are MRHNA and SNTAGT. CDR3 in amino acids: CASSERGGTDTQYF. The CDR3 region has the DNA TGTGCCAGCAGTGAAAGGGGGGGCACAGATACGCAGTATTTT.

The J gene is TRBJ2-7, the V gene TRBV11-2; D is perhaps TRBD2 (6 bases). The CDR3 covers 13 residues. Trimming removed 4 bases at V and 4 bases at J, with 11 bases between. Germline V lookup: CDR1 SGHAT, CDR2 FQNNGV. CDR3 DNA: TGTGCCAGCAGCTCTCCCGGAGGGTACGAGCAGTACTTC. Translated, it gives CASSSPGGYEQYF.

The rearrangement links TRBV30 to TRBJ2-2, with 13 bases identical to TRBD2. V lost 4 bases, J lost 4 bases, and 15 bases stayed unmatched. This CDR3 has 19 residues. In germline, CDR1 is GTSNPN, CDR2 SVGIG (reference sequence). CDR3: CAWTTSRTSGGSSTGELFF. In DNA form, the CDR3 reads TGTGCCTGGACCACCTCTAGGACTAGCGGGGGCTCAAGCACCGGGGAGCTGTTTTTT. Using reference TRBV30 and TRBJ2-2 for the parts outside the CDR3, the full variable domain is SQTIHQWPATLVQPVGSPLSLECTVEGTSNPNLYWYRQAAGRGLQLLFYSVGIGQISSEVPQNLSASRPQDRQFILSSKKLLLSDSGFYLCAWTTSRTSGGSSTGELFFGEGSRLTVL.

V usage is TRBV4-2 and J usage is TRBJ2-3; D is unclear. Per germline, CDR1 LGHNA and CDR2 YNFKEQ. The V end was cut by 0 bases, the J end by 4 bases, with 8 bases between. The CDR3 is 14 residues long. CDR3 DNA: TGTGCCAGCAGCCAAGATTGGCTTGCAGATACGCAGTATTTT. It encodes CASSQDWLADTQYF.

The chain joins TRBV28 to TRBJ2-5; 11 bases align to TRBD2. Trimming cost V 3 bases and J 5 bases; bases outside gene matches: 5. The CDR3 extends over 15 amino acids. Germline CDR1 and CDR2: MDHEN and SYDVKM. As DNA, the CDR3 is TGTGCCAGCAGTTTGCTAGCGGGGGGTGGGGAGACCCAGTACTTC. This encodes CASSLLAGGGETQYF.

This sequence joins TRBV11-2 and TRBJ1-5, with D possibly matching TRBD1 (5 bases). The ends were cut back, 1 base at V and 0 bases at J, with 10 bases in the middle. CDR1 and CDR2 (germline): SGHAT, FQNNGV. The CDR3 is 16 amino acids. The CDR3 protein is CASSLGQFYSNQPQHF. In DNA form, the CDR3 reads TGTGCCAGCAGCTTAGGACAGTTTTATAGCAATCAGCCCCAGCATTTT.